These 17 T cell receptor beta chains share one sample of origin, sequenced in a study of T cell repertoires in cytomegalovirus infection. No antigen is known for these receptors. MiXCR was run by TCRdb on the reads, yielding one entry per CDR3 protein. The repertoire holds approximately 120,000 distinct CDR3 sequences, with 30% to 40% as singletons. Sequences were derived from CD8+ T cells from cultured PBMCs, sampled from culture after CMV antigen stimulation. Receptor source: a human donor in good health (CMV status not recorded). Some clones in this sample may be carry-over from other donors' samples.

V gene TRBV11-2 combines with J gene TRBJ2-1; D may be TRBD1 (5 bases). V was cut by 2 bases and J by 4 bases, with 9 bases left in between. Germline V gene lookup returns CDR1 SGHAT and CDR2 FQNNGV. The CDR3 is 14 residues long. CDR3 DNA sequence: TGTGCCAGCAGCTTACCTGGGGCATACAATGAGCAGTTCTTC. Residues: CASSLPGAYNEQFF.

V and J are TRBV6-8 and TRBJ2-1; 12 nucleotides agree with TRBD2. Germline CDR1 reads MNHGY; CDR2 reads SAAAGT. J gave up 7 bases and V 4 bases, and 5 bases lay outside the gene matches. CDR3 length: 15 residues. CDR3 amino acids: CASSLTLAGGNEQFF. CDR3 sequence (DNA): TGTGCCAGCAGTTTAACACTAGCGGGGGGTAATGAGCAGTTCTTC.

This sequence joins TRBV7-9 and TRBJ2-1; TRBD2 might be the D (5 bases). Trimming removed 3 bases from V and 4 bases from J, with 10 bases in between. Germline V gene lookup returns CDR1 SEHNR and CDR2 FQNEAQ (reference sequence). This CDR3 has 14 amino acids. The CDR3 region has the DNA TGTGCCAGCAGCTTCGACGGGATTTACAATGAGCAGTTCTTC. It specifies CASSFDGIYNEQFF.

This clonotype was counted ten times or more. V is TRBV7-9 and J is TRBJ1-4; D is possibly TRBD1 (5 bases). The germline V gene has CDR1 SEHNR and CDR2 FQNEAQ (reference sequence). V shed 3 bases and J shed 8 bases, with 10 bases lying between them. The CDR3 consists of 13 residues. The CDR3: CASSFGGAEKLFF. CDR3 coding DNA: TGTGCCAGCAGCTTTGGCGGGGCGGAAAAACTGTTTTTT.

V is TRBV7-9 and J is TRBJ2-7; D is perhaps TRBD1 or TRBD2 (5 bases each). CDR1 SEHNR and CDR2 FQNEAQ come from the germline V gene (reference sequence). The CDR3 is 14 residues long. V was trimmed by 4 bases and J by 0 bases, leaving 10 bases between them. The CDR3 DNA reads as TGTGCCAGCAGCTGGGACGGCCGCTCCTACGAGCAGTACTTC. It is translated as CASSWDGRSYEQYF.

The chain has TRBV19 and TRBJ2-2; D perhaps matches TRBD2 (5 bases). V dropped 9 bases and J dropped 1 base, with 24 bases sitting between them. Germline loops: CDR1 LNHDA, CDR2 SQIVND (reference sequence). The CDR3 is 18 residues long. In DNA, the CDR3 is TGTGCCAGCCTGAGTACCATCCGCCGGGATAAGAACACCGGGGAGCTGTTTTTT. As protein: CASLSTIRRDKNTGELFF.

This clonotype was picked up many times. V is TRBV7-2 and J is TRBJ2-7; TRBD1 matches at 10 bases. The trim removed 3 bases at V and 4 bases at J, leaving 6 bases unmatched. This CDR3 is 15 amino acids long. Germline V gene data show CDR1 as SGHTA and CDR2 as FQGNSA. The CDR3 protein is CASSLTWDRGYEQYF. In DNA form, the CDR3 reads TGTGCCAGCAGCTTGACCTGGGACAGGGGTTACGAGCAGTACTTC.

This clonotype was picked up a small number of times. The V and J genes are TRBV7-2 and TRBJ2-2; 12 bases are a match to TRBD2. J lost 7 bases, V lost 2 bases, and 5 bases had no gene match. Per germline, CDR1 SGHTA and CDR2 FQGNSA. This CDR3 contains 16 residues. The CDR3 DNA reads as TGTGCCAGCAGCTTACTAGCGGGGGGGCAATACGGGGAGCTGTTTTTT. It is translated as CASSLLAGGQYGELFF.

This clonotype has just a few counts. The V gene is TRBV12-3 or TRBV12-4, the J gene TRBJ1-3; maybe TRBD1 (5 bases). The CDR3 totals 14 residues. Trimming left V 3 bases short and J 2 bases short, with 8 bases between. CDR3 residues: CASSFGGPGNTIYF. CDR3 coding DNA: TGTGCCAGCAGTTTCGGGGGTCCTGGAAACACCATATATTTT.

This clonotype was recorded many times. The V gene is TRBV7-2, the J gene TRBJ1-4; a possible D gene is TRBD1 (6 bases). This CDR3 has 15 amino acids. Germline V CDR1 and CDR2: SGHTA, FQGNSA. V was pared by 1 base and J by 8 bases, with 14 bases between. CDR3 loop: CASSLGPQGLEKLFF. CDR3 in DNA: TGTGCCAGCAGCTTAGGGCCACAGGGATTGGAAAAACTGTTTTTT.

This rearrangement joins TRBV7-8 to TRBJ2-1; D ambiguous. The CDR3 spans 12 residues. V was shortened by 5 bases and J by 6 bases, with 8 bases between the two germline ends. The germline V gene encodes CDR1 SGHVS and CDR2 FQNEAQ. CDR3 protein: CASSLQTNEQFF. The CDR3 nucleotides read TGTGCCAGCAGCCTACAGACCAATGAGCAGTTCTTC.

The chain joins TRBV28 to TRBJ2-3, with D possibly matching TRBD1 (6 bases). Per germline, CDR1 MDHEN and CDR2 SYDVKM. CDR3 length: 18 amino acids. The V and J ends lost 6 bases and 2 bases respectively, with 24 bases between them. The CDR3 DNA reads as TGTGCCAGCAGCTTAGGCCCGAATAACAGGGACCTCACAGATACGCAGTATTTT. This gives the protein CASSLGPNNRDLTDTQYF.

The rearrangement uses TRBV6-6 and TRBJ2-3; 9 positions match TRBD2. This CDR3 has 16 amino acids. Trimming removed 6 bases from V and 2 bases from J; junction bases left unmatched: 9. The germline V gene has CDR1 MNHNY and CDR2 SVGAGI (reference sequence). CDR3: CASSGLSGGLTDTQYF. The CDR3 DNA is TGTGCCAGCAGCGGACTTAGCGGGGGACTCACAGATACGCAGTATTTT.

This clonotype was detected only a few times. The chain couples TRBV6-5 to TRBJ1-2; tentative D call: TRBD1 (5 bases). Trimming pared 6 bases from V and 6 bases from J, leaving 14 bases between. Germline CDR1 and CDR2: MNHEY and SVGAGI. This CDR3 contains 13 residues. In nucleotides, the CDR3 is TGTGCCAGCAGCCCGGGGCAGGTGAATGGCTACACCTTC. Its translation: CASSPGQVNGYTF.

This clonotype was seen a handful of times. The chain recombines TRBV7-3 with TRBJ2-5; 9 bases map to TRBD1. Trimming took 5 bases from V and 2 from J; bases not matched to a gene: 6. This CDR3 is 15 amino acids long. Germline CDR1 is SGHTA and CDR2 is FQGTGA. The CDR3 coding sequence is TGTGCCAGCAGCCGAGGGACAGGGCAACAAGAGACCCAGTACTTC. Amino acid sequence: CASSRGTGQQETQYF.

The chain uses TRBV29-1 and TRBJ1-1; D remains ambiguous. This CDR3 has 15 amino acids. The germline V gene encodes CDR1 SQVTM and CDR2 ANQGSEA. V lost 7 bases to trimming and J lost 1 base, with 19 bases between them. The CDR3 loop reads CSALKWAGQNTEAFF. In DNA, the CDR3 is TGCAGCGCCCTAAAATGGGCAGGTCAGAACACTGAAGCTTTCTTT.

The V gene is TRBV7-9, the J gene TRBJ2-7; TRBD1 or TRBD2 may be the D gene (5 bases each). The CDR3 runs to 15 residues. Per the germline V gene, CDR1 is SEHNR and CDR2 is FQNEAQ (reference sequence). The V gene lost 5 bases and the J gene lost 2 bases, with 16 bases spanning the gap. The CDR3 region is CASSRDALNPYEQYF. The CDR3 region has the DNA TGTGCCAGCAGCAGGGACGCACTAAATCCCTACGAGCAGTACTTC.